The rows below give T cell receptor beta chains drawn from one sample of a study of blood T cell repertoires in COVID-19. Generated by immunoSEQ multiplex PCR, the TCRdb table keeps only in-frame clones and is missing some. This sample yields tens of thousands of clones, of which more than 75% are seen a single time; around a fifth belongs to the top ten. Source material: peripheral blood. All receptors derive from a woman in her fifties or sixties with acute or convalescent COVID-19. CDR3s include the opening cysteine and the closing phenylalanine or tryptophan. The D gene is left open where the match is weak. Clone size is stated in some rows and not others, as once, few, many or a class when expanded.

V gene	J gene	D gene	clone size	CDR3 DNA	CDR3 protein
TRBV30	TRBJ1-3	NA	NA	TGTGCCTGGATAAGCCTACAGGGCAACTCTGGAAACACCATATATTTT	CAWISLQGNSGNTIYF
TRBV4-2	TRBJ1-3	NA	few	TGTGCCAGCAGCCAAGCGGGGGGAAACACCATATATTTT	CASSQAGGNTIYF
TRBV21-1	TRBJ2-7	NA	NA	TGTGCCAGCCCCGAAGGGGTTCCCTACGAGCAGTACTTC	CASPEGVPYEQYF
TRBV11-2	TRBJ2-7	NA	NA	TGTGCCAGCGGGGGCTCTTCCTACGAGCAGTACTTC	CASGGSSYEQYF
TRBV7-9	TRBJ1-5	TRBD1	NA	TGTGCCAGCAGCGGAGACAGGGTGGATCAGCCCCAGCATTTT	CASSGDRVDQPQHF
TRBV30	TRBJ2-2	NA	NA	TGTGCCTGGAGTCCAGGAATCCTATACGGGGAGCTGTTTTTT	CAWSPGILYGELFF
TRBV14	TRBJ2-3	NA	NA	TGTGCCAGCAGCGGGCCTGTCAGGGGTGACACGCAGTATTTT	CASSGPVRGDTQYF
TRBV7-6	TRBJ2-5	TRBD2	NA	TGTGCCAGCAGTTCAAGCGGGGTAGGGACCCAGTACTTC	CASSSSGVGTQYF
TRBV19	TRBJ1-5	NA	NA	TGTGCCAGTAGACAAGACAGTTATAGCAATCAGCCCCAGCATTTT	CASRQDSYSNQPQHF
TRBV9	TRBJ1-5	NA	NA	TGTGCCAGCAGCGTAGAGGGGGGCAATCAGCCCCAGCATTTT	CASSVEGGNQPQHF
TRBV14	TRBJ1-4	TRBD1	NA	TGTGCCAGCAACCGCCCCAGGGGGACTAATGAAAAACTGTTTTTT	CASNRPRGTNEKLFF
TRBV2	TRBJ1-1	NA	NA	TGTGCCAGCAGTGAAGTGGGACAAGCAGAGGAAGCTTTCTTT	CASSEVGQAEEAFF
TRBV3-1/TRBV3-2	TRBJ2-3	TRBD2	NA	TGTGCCAGCAGCCAAGGCCTAGCGGGGGGGGGAACTAGCACAGATACGCAGTATTTT	CASSQGLAGGGTSTDTQYF
TRBV6-2/TRBV6-3	TRBJ2-1	NA	NA	TGTGCCAGCAGTTTAAACGGGGTCTATGAGCAGTTCTTC	CASSLNGVYEQFF
TRBV4-1	TRBJ1-6	TRBD1	few	TGCGCCAGCAGCCGGGACAGGGATTCACCCCTCCACTTT	CASSRDRDSPLHF
TRBV28	TRBJ2-2	NA	NA	TGTGCCAGCAGAGGACAGAACACCGGGGAGCTGTTTTTT	CASRGQNTGELFF
TRBV10-1	TRBJ2-4	NA	once	TGCGCCAGCAGCAAGGCCCCCGAGGACATTCAGTACTTC	CASSKAPEDIQYF
TRBV5-1	TRBJ1-1	NA	NA	TGCGCCAGCGCGGTAGGTTCTTCTGAAGCTTTCTTT	CASAVGSSEAFF
TRBV27	TRBJ2-7	NA	few	TGTGCCAGCAGTATGGACGGGACCTACGAGCAGTACTTC	CASSMDGTYEQYF
TRBV9	TRBJ1-6	NA	NA	TGTGCCAGCAGCGCGGCCGGACATAGGAGCTCCTATAATTCACCCCTCCACTTT	CASSAAGHRSSYNSPLHF
TRBV7-9	TRBJ2-1	NA	NA	TGTGCCAGCAGCTTAGTAGTAGGACACAGCTCCTACAATGAGCAGTTCTTC	CASSLVVGHSSYNEQFF
TRBV29-1	TRBJ1-5	NA	NA	TGCAGCGTTGGAGATCCCTATAGCAATCAGCCCCAGCATTTT	CSVGDPYSNQPQHF
TRBV7-6	TRBJ2-7	TRBD1	once	TGTGCCAGCAGCCCTTTCCGGGACAGGGTAGGTCACGAGCAGTACTTC	CASSPFRDRVGHEQYF
TRBV5-4	TRBJ1-2	NA	NA	TGTGCCAGCAGCTTTTCGGGTCCAGCTAACTATGGCTACACCTTC	CASSFSGPANYGYTF
TRBV29-1	TRBJ1-1	NA	NA	TGCAGCGCCGAAGGGCGGGGCACTGAAGCTTTCTTT	CSAEGRGTEAFF
TRBV6-1	TRBJ2-7	TRBD1	NA	TGTGCCAGCAGTGAATGGGGGACAGGGTCCTACGAGCAGTACTTC	CASSEWGTGSYEQYF
TRBV6-5	TRBJ1-1	TRBD1	NA	TGTGCCAGCAACCGACAGGGGGGCCCTGAAGCTTTCTTT	CASNRQGGPEAFF
TRBV5-5	TRBJ2-5	NA	NA	TGTGCCAGCAGCCAACTAGATGACGACGAGACCCAGTACTTC	CASSQLDDDETQYF
TRBV19	TRBJ1-2	TRBD1	NA	TGTGCCAGTAGTTTCGACAGGGAGGATGGCTACACCTTC	CASSFDREDGYTF
TRBV30	TRBJ2-2	NA	NA	TGTGCCTGGAGTCCCACGAACACCGGGGAGCTGTTTTTT	CAWSPTNTGELFF
TRBV6-5	TRBJ1-1	TRBD1	few	TGTGCCAGCAGCTCCGACGGACAGGGTATGGAGGCTTTCTTT	CASSSDGQGMEAFF
TRBV6-4	TRBJ1-5	NA	few	TGTGCCAGCAGTGACAGGGGCTTTGGTCAGCCCCAGCATTTT	CASSDRGFGQPQHF
TRBV7-2	TRBJ2-5	TRBD2	once	TGTGCCAGCAGCTTAGCGCCGGGGGGTCGAGAGACCCAGTACTTC	CASSLAPGGRETQYF
TRBV5-8	TRBJ1-1	NA	few	TGTGCCAGCAGCCCCCAGGGGAGACAAGGCACTGAAGCTTTCTTT	CASSPQGRQGTEAFF
TRBV19	TRBJ1-6	TRBD1	NA	TGTGCCAGTAGTATTAAAGCGACAGGGGATAATTCACCCCTCCACTTT	CASSIKATGDNSPLHF